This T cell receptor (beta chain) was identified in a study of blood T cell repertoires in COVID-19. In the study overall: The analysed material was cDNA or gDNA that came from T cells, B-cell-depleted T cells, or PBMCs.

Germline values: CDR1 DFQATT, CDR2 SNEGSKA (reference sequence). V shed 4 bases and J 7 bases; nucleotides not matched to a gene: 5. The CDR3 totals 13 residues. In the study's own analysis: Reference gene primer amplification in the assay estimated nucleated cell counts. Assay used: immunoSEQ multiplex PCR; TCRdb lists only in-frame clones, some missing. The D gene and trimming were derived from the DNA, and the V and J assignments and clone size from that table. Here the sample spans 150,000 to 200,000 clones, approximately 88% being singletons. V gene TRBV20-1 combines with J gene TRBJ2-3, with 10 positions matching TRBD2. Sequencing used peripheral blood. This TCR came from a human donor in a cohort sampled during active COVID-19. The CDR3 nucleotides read TGCAGTGCTACTGAGCGGGGGGGACATACGCAGTATTTT. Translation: CSATERGGHTQYF.